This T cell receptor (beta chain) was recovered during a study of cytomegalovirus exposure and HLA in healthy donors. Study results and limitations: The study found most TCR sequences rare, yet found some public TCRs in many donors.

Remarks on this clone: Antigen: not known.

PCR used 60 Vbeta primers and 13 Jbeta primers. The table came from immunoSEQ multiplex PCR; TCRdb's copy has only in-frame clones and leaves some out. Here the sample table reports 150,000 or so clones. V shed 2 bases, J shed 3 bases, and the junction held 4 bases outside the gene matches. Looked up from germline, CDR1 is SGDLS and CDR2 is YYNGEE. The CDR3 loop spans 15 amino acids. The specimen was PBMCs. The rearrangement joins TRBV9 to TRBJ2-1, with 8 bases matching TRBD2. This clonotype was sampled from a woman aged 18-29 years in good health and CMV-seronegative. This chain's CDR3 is CASSVIAGLYNEQFF. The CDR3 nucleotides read TGTGCCAGCAGCGTCATAGCGGGGCTCTACAATGAGCAGTTCTTC.